The 5 T cell receptor beta chains presented below share a single source sample, sequenced in a study of blood T cell repertoires in COVID-19. The data were produced by immunoSEQ multiplex PCR, yet TCRdb's version contains in-frame clones alone and is incomplete. The sample holds 200,000 to 300,000 clones, around 80% seen once. Sequencing was carried out using peripheral blood. The receptors originated from a man between 60 and 75 years old with acute or convalescent COVID-19.

The gene calls are TRBV27 and TRBJ1-2, with TRBD1 identical over 12 bases. This CDR3 is 15 amino acids long. The V and J ends lost 7 bases and 5 bases, in that order; junction bases with no gene match: 8. In germline, CDR1 is MNHEY, CDR2 SMNVEV (reference sequence). In DNA, the CDR3 is TGTGCCAGCACCTCGGGACAGGGGGCCTGGTATGGCTACACCTTC. It is translated as CASTSGQGAWYGYTF.

The chain joins TRBV7-6 to TRBJ2-1; maybe TRBD2 (6 bases). The CDR3 totals 15 residues. V was cut by 5 bases and J by 7 bases, with 18 bases left in between. Per the germline V gene, CDR1 is SGHVS and CDR2 is FNYEAQ. The CDR3 here is CASSPAGSRLNEQFF. CDR3 DNA: TGTGCCAGCAGCCCTGCGGGGAGTAGGTTGAATGAGCAGTTCTTC.

The CDR3: CASSLDGLAYEQYF. The CDR3 DNA reads TGCGCCAGCAGCTTGGACGGACTAGCTTACGAGCAGTACTTC. The chain has TRBV5-1 and TRBJ2-7; TRBD2 matches 8 bases. From germline, CDR1 is SGHRS and CDR2 YFSETQ. The CDR3 runs to 14 residues. V lost 0 bases, J lost 4 bases, and 3 bases stayed unmatched.

This clone was recorded a few times. The chain has TRBV12-3 or TRBV12-4 and TRBJ1-1; a weak D match, TRBD1 (5 bases). The CDR3 runs to 13 residues. Trimming shortened V by 3 bases and J by 7 bases, and 12 bases separated the two germline ends. The CDR3 loop reads CASSFGRVSEAFF. CDR3 nucleotides: TGTGCCAGCAGTTTCGGCAGGGTCAGTGAAGCTTTCTTT.

This sequence joins TRBV24-1 and TRBJ1-2, with D unresolved. This CDR3 comprises 14 residues. V shed 2 bases and J shed 0 bases, with 6 bases lying between them. Germline CDR1 is KGHDR and CDR2 is SFDVKD. In DNA, the CDR3 is TGTGCCACCAGTGATTCTCGGGCTAACTATGGCTACACCTTC. The encoded protein is CATSDSRANYGYTF.